The 21 T cell receptor beta chains given below trace back to one sample, sequenced in a study of T cell changes during pregnancy in multiple sclerosis. The data were produced by immunoSEQ multiplex PCR, yet TCRdb's version contains in-frame clones alone and is incomplete. The sample records about 100,000 clones, approximately 92% being singletons. Sequenced here: peripheral blood, sampled in the second trimester of pregnancy. The origin of the receptors is a female donor with multiple sclerosis, enrolled in a pregnancy study.

There are a few counts of this clone. V is TRBV10-3 and J is TRBJ2-1; a possible D gene is TRBD2 (7 bases). The CDR3 covers 16 residues. V gave up 2 bases and J gave up 3 bases, with 14 bases separating them. Germline V gene lookup returns CDR1 ENHRY and CDR2 SYGVKD. The DNA of the CDR3 is TGTGCCATCAGTGAGCGGAGGGGGGAGGGCTACAATGAGCAGTTCTTC. Encoded protein: CAISERRGEGYNEQFF.

This rearrangement joins TRBV28 to TRBJ1-2; tentatively, D is TRBD1 (6 bases). V was clipped by 6 bases and J by 5 bases, with 13 bases between them. Germline V gene data show CDR1 as MDHEN and CDR2 as SYDVKM. The CDR3 extends over 13 amino acids. The CDR3 sequence is CASSSGTPYGYTF. In DNA, the CDR3 is TGTGCCAGCAGCTCCGGGACACCTTATGGCTACACCTTC.

CDR3: CASGLVTGGREGYTF. DNA for the CDR3: TGTGCTAGTGGTTTGGTAACCGGGGGGCGAGAAGGCTACACCTTC. The chain is built from TRBV12-5 and TRBJ1-2, with a possible D match to TRBD1 (6 bases). Germline-derived CDR1 and CDR2 are LGHNT and FRNRAP. CDR3 size: 15 residues. V lost 0 bases to trimming and J lost 8 bases, with 16 bases between them.

The chain employs TRBV27 and TRBJ1-1; unclear D gene. V was shortened by 4 bases and J by 0 bases, with 12 bases between the two germline ends. Per the germline V gene, CDR1 is MNHEY and CDR2 is SMNVEV (reference sequence). The CDR3 length is 15 residues. The CDR3 loop is CASSSRVLLNTEAFF. CDR3 sequence (DNA): TGTGCCAGCAGTTCCCGGGTCCTATTGAACACTGAAGCTTTCTTT.

This clone was detected only a few times. The J gene is TRBJ2-3, the V gene TRBV29-1, with 8 bases lining up with TRBD1. This CDR3 is built from 15 residues. Germline V gives CDR1 SQVTM, CDR2 ANQGSEA. The CDR3 here is CILLPDRDRPDTQYF. The DNA of the CDR3 is TGCATCCTCTTACCGGACAGGGACCGACCAGATACGCAGTATTTT.

The chain is built from TRBV10-3 and TRBJ1-5, with 7 bases identical to TRBD1. Losses at the gene ends were 8 bases for V and 0 bases for J; bases not matched to a gene: 4. This CDR3 spans 14 amino acids. From germline, CDR1 is ENHRY and CDR2 SYGVKD. DNA for the CDR3: TGTGCCATCCGACAGGGCGATAGCAATCAGCCCCAGCATTTT. This sequence encodes CAIRQGDSNQPQHF.

This chain joins TRBV29-1 and TRBJ2-7; 7 bases line up with TRBD1. V shed 3 bases and J 7 bases; nucleotides not matched to a gene: 9. The CDR3 totals 13 residues. Germline CDR1 reads SQVTM; CDR2 reads ANQGSEA. CDR3 nucleotide sequence: TGCAGCGTTGAGCCCAACAGGGGTAGGGAGCAGTACTTC. It encodes CSVEPNRGREQYF.

The rearrangement uses TRBV29-1 and TRBJ2-1; no firm D call. Per germline, CDR1 SQVTM and CDR2 ANQGSEA. The V gene lost 1 base and the J gene lost 7 bases, with 5 bases spanning the gap. CDR3 length equals 11 residues. The CDR3, as DNA: TGCAGCGTTGAAGGGCAGAATGAGCAGTTCTTC. Residues: CSVEGQNEQFF.

This clone was detected a few times. The rearrangement links TRBV30 to TRBJ2-2, with 15 bases that match TRBD2. CDR1 is GTSNPN and CDR2 is SVGIG in the germline V gene (reference sequence). The CDR3 totals 15 residues. V lost 4 bases to trimming and J lost 6 bases; unmatched junction nucleotides: 3. CDR3 nucleotide sequence: TGTGCCTGGAAGGGACTAGCGGGAGGTGCCGGGGAGCTGTTTTTT. Translating gives CAWKGLAGGAGELFF.

The chain combines TRBV5-1 with TRBJ2-1; 14 nucleotides match TRBD2. CDR1 and CDR2 (germline): SGHRS, YFSETQ. V lost 3 bases, J lost 7 bases, and 6 bases stayed unmatched. The CDR3 totals 16 residues. The CDR3 nucleotides read TGCGCCAGCAGCTGGAGCGGGACTAGCGGGGGAAATGAGCAGTTCTTC. Protein sequence: CASSWSGTSGGNEQFF.

J is TRBJ2-5 and V is TRBV5-1; the match to TRBD2 covers 7 bases. CDR3 length equals 15 residues. Germline V lookup: CDR1 SGHRS, CDR2 YFSETQ. J lost 5 bases, V lost 4 bases, and 11 bases had no gene match. CDR3 loop: CASSIGEGRGETQYF. The CDR3, as DNA: TGCGCCAGCAGCATCGGGGAGGGACGAGGGGAGACCCAGTACTTC.

The V call is TRBV6-1, the J call TRBJ1-1; unclear D gene. This CDR3 comprises 14 residues. The V end lost 3 bases, the J end lost 2 bases, and 10 bases lay between the germline ends. CDR1 and CDR2 (germline): MNHNS, SASEGT. CDR3 amino acids: CASSDLRSNTEAFF. DNA of the CDR3: TGTGCCAGCAGTGATTTGCGTTCAAACACTGAAGCTTTCTTT.

The chain joins TRBV7-9 to TRBJ2-2, with 7 bases identical to TRBD1. The length of the CDR3 is 15 residues. The germline V gene has CDR1 SEHNR and CDR2 FQNEAQ (reference sequence). V was pared by 5 bases and J by 1 base, with 4 bases of the junction left unmatched. The CDR3 reads CASSPWTGNTGELFF. The CDR3 bases are TGTGCCAGCAGCCCATGGACAGGGAACACCGGGGAGCTGTTTTTT.

The J gene is TRBJ2-3, the V gene TRBV5-6; D is ambiguous. Germline V gives CDR1 SGHDT, CDR2 YYEEEE. The CDR3 totals 14 residues. V gave up 6 bases and J gave up 0 bases, with 11 bases separating them. CDR3 bases: TGTGCCAGCACGGCAGGCTCTAGCACAGATACGCAGTATTTT. This sequence encodes CASTAGSSTDTQYF.

The rearrangement joins TRBV5-1 to TRBJ1-6; D is undetermined. With 4 bases removed from V and 5 bases from J, the gap between germline ends came to 10 bases. The germline V gene encodes CDR1 SGHRS and CDR2 YFSETQ. This CDR3 has 14 amino acids. CDR3 sequence: CASSLRRDNSPLHF. The CDR3, as DNA: TGCGCCAGCAGCCTGCGGCGGGATAATTCACCCCTCCACTTT.

This clone turned up a few times. The chain joins TRBV30 to TRBJ1-6; perhaps TRBD1 as D (6 bases). This CDR3 spans 17 amino acids. The V end was cut by 1 base, the J end by 2 bases, with 15 bases between. The germline CDR1 and CDR2 sequences are GTSNPN and SVGIG (reference sequence). The CDR3 nucleotides are TGTGCCTGGAGTGGGCAGGGGAGGGCCACCTATAATTCACCCCTCCACTTT. It encodes CAWSGQGRATYNSPLHF.

This clone was seen repeatedly, ten times or more. This chain links TRBV7-2 with TRBJ1-5; D might be TRBD1 (5 bases). V lost 5 bases and J 0 bases, leaving 11 bases between the germline ends. Germline values: CDR1 SGHTA, CDR2 FQGNSA. The CDR3 is made up of 15 amino acids. This chain's CDR3 is CASSDRGISNQPQHF. The CDR3 region has the DNA TGTGCCAGCAGCGACCGGGGGATTAGCAATCAGCCCCAGCATTTT.

The chain employs TRBV19 and TRBJ1-1, with a weak D call TRBD1 (5 bases). This CDR3 region has 16 residues. V shed 6 bases and J shed 4 bases, with 21 bases lying between them. Germline V gene lookup returns CDR1 LNHDA and CDR2 SQIVND (reference sequence). For the CDR3, the DNA is TGTGCCAGTAGCAAACTCACCGACAGATTGGGCACTGAAGCTTTCTTT. Its protein is CASSKLTDRLGTEAFF.

The chain recombines TRBV30 with TRBJ1-4; D is perhaps TRBD1 (5 bases). Germline CDR1 reads GTSNPN; CDR2 reads SVGIG (reference sequence). Trimming left V 3 bases short and J 0 bases short, with 11 bases between. This CDR3 has 15 residues. The CDR3 nucleotides are TGTGCCTGGAGCCAGGGCTTTGCAACTAATGAAAAACTGTTTTTT. Amino acid sequence: CAWSQGFATNEKLFF.

The chain joins TRBV5-8 to TRBJ2-7, with a weak D call TRBD1 (6 bases). The germline V gene has CDR1 SGHTS and CDR2 YDEGEE. V dropped 0 bases and J dropped 3 bases, with 16 bases sitting between them. This CDR3 has 16 residues. In nucleotides, the CDR3 is TGTGCCAGCAGCTTGGACGGGACACAAGTCCTCTACGAGCAGTACTTC. It codes for CASSLDGTQVLYEQYF.

A few counts support this clone. The gene calls are TRBV18 and TRBJ1-1, with D unclear. The V gene lost 3 bases and the J gene lost 0 bases, with 8 bases spanning the gap. CDR1 is KGHSH and CDR2 is LQKENI in the germline V gene. The CDR3 is 14 residues long. The CDR3 DNA follows: TGTGCCAGCTCACCTAACCCAGTGAACACTGAAGCTTTCTTT. It specifies CASSPNPVNTEAFF.